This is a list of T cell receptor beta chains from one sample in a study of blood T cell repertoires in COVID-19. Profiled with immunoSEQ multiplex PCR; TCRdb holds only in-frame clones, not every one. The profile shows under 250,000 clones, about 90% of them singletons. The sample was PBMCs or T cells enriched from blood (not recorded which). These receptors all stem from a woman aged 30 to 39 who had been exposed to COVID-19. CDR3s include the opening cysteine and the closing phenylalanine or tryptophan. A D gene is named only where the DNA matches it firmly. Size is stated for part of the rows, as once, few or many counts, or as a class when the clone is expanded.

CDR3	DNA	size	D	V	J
CASSPRGRNIQYF	TGTGCCAGTAGTCCCAGGGGGCGCAACATTCAGTACTTC	-	TRBD1	TRBV19	TRBJ2-4
CASSLAAGGRSYNEQFF	TGTGCCAGCAGTTTAGCTGCGGGAGGGCGGTCCTACAATGAGCAGTTCTTC	-	TRBD2	TRBV28	TRBJ2-1
CASSGGIGTGELFF	TGTGCCAGCAGCGGAGGGATAGGCACCGGGGAGCTGTTTTTT	-	-	TRBV11-3	TRBJ2-2
CASSPSLRARGNQPQHF	TGTGCCAGCTCACCGTCTCTACGAGCCAGAGGGAATCAGCCCCAGCATTTT	-	-	TRBV18	TRBJ1-5
CASSPNRDSIYEQYF	TGTGCCAGCTCACCCAACCGGGACAGCATCTACGAGCAGTACTTC	-	TRBD1	TRBV18	TRBJ2-7
CAWSVRGGVTPNEQFF	TGTGCCTGGAGTGTGAGAGGTGGAGTCACCCCCAATGAGCAGTTCTTC	-	-	TRBV30	TRBJ2-1
CASSLRVGNQPQHF	TGTGCCAGCAGTTTAAGAGTAGGCAATCAGCCCCAGCATTTT	once	-	TRBV28	TRBJ1-5
CASSLVRRGPGANVLTF	TGTGCCAGCAGCTTAGTTCGGCGGGGTCCTGGGGCCAACGTCCTGACTTTC	-	-	TRBV13	TRBJ2-6
CASSGTETTYNSPLHF	TGTGCCAGCAGTGGGACAGAAACCACTTATAATTCACCCCTCCACTTT	-	-	TRBV2	TRBJ1-6
CASRVSGLTQYF	TGTGCCAGCAGGGTTAGCGGCTTGACGCAGTATTTT	-	-	TRBV2	TRBJ2-3
CASSVGTSRTYEQYF	TGCGCCAGCAGTGTAGGGACTAGCAGGACCTACGAGCAGTACTTC	-	TRBD2	TRBV10-2	TRBJ2-7
CSASKVTSGSREQYF	TGCAGTGCTAGTAAAGTGACTAGCGGGAGTCGAGAGCAGTACTTC	-	TRBD2	TRBV20-1	TRBJ2-7
CASSKRTGGHEQYF	TGTGCCAGCAGTAAACGGACAGGGGGCCACGAGCAGTACTTC	-	TRBD1	TRBV6-5	TRBJ2-7
CASSIRDKYNSPLHF	TGTGCCAGTAGTATCCGGGACAAGTATAATTCACCCCTCCACTTT	-	-	TRBV19	TRBJ1-6
CASSLVAGMSGYTF	TGTGCCAGCAGCTTAGTCGCGGGGATGAGTGGCTACACCTTC	many	-	TRBV11-2	TRBJ1-2
CASSVGPGTGLLNNYGYTF	TGTGCCAGCAGCGTAGGTCCCGGGACAGGCTTGCTTAATAACTATGGCTACACCTTC	once	TRBD1	TRBV9	TRBJ1-2
CASSPGLAFYEQYF	TGTGCCAGCAGCCCGGGACTAGCCTTCTACGAGCAGTACTTC	-	TRBD2	TRBV16	TRBJ2-7
CASRTSGSSYEQYF	TGTGCCAGCAGGACTAGCGGGAGCTCCTACGAGCAGTACTTC	-	TRBD2	TRBV7-2	TRBJ2-7
CASSGEVGSYEQYF	TGTGCCAGCAGCGGGGAAGTCGGTTCCTACGAGCAGTACTTC	-	-	TRBV28	TRBJ2-7
CASSHRQGGSYEQYF	TGCGCCAGCAGCCACAGACAGGGGGGGTCCTACGAGCAGTACTTC	-	TRBD1	TRBV4-1	TRBJ2-7
CASSLTGANHNSPLHF	TGTGCCAGCAGTCTGACAGGGGCGAATCATAATTCACCCCTCCACTTT	-	TRBD1	TRBV28	TRBJ1-6
CASRGTGDYNSPLHF	TGCGCCAGCAGGGGGACAGGGGACTATAATTCACCCCTCCACTTT	-	TRBD1	TRBV5-1	TRBJ1-6
CAWSASFSGNTIYF	TGTGCCTGGAGCGCCAGTTTCTCTGGAAACACCATATATTTT	-	-	TRBV30	TRBJ1-3
CSASQGGAGNQPQHF	TGCAGTGCTAGTCAGGGGGGAGCCGGCAATCAGCCCCAGCATTTT	-	TRBD1	TRBV20-1	TRBJ1-5
CASSPGQGAMLNLYQPQHF	TGTGCCAGTAGTCCGGGACAGGGGGCGATGCTAAACTTGTATCAGCCCCAGCATTTT	-	TRBD1	TRBV19	TRBJ1-5
CASSKGLAGGETQYF	TGTGCCAGCAGCAAAGGGCTAGCGGGAGGAGAGACCCAGTACTTC	-	-	TRBV21-1	TRBJ2-5
CASSPLGSSYNEQFF	TGTGCCAGCTCACCACTCGGGAGCTCCTACAATGAGCAGTTCTTC	-	-	TRBV18	TRBJ2-1
CASSQAGTEAFF	TGTGCCAGCAGCCAAGCCGGGACTGAAGCTTTCTTT	-	-	TRBV3-1/TRBV3-2	TRBJ1-1
CASSLASGSNEQFF	TGTGCTAGCAGCTTAGCTAGCGGGAGTAATGAGCAGTTCTTC	-	TRBD2	TRBV7-7	TRBJ2-1
CATSSRTGGSYEQYF	TGTGCCACCAGCAGCAGGACAGGGGGCTCCTACGAGCAGTACTTC	-	TRBD1	TRBV15	TRBJ2-7
CASSLDPSGSLHTPNNEQFF	TGTGCCAGCAGCTTAGACCCTAGCGGGAGCCTTCACACCCCTAACAATGAGCAGTTCTTC	-	TRBD2	TRBV11-3	TRBJ2-1
CASSPTRGESYNEQFF	TGTGCCAGCAGCCCCACGCGCGGAGAGTCCTACAATGAGCAGTTCTTC	-	-	TRBV11-2	TRBJ2-1
CASSPGTGRKLGETQYF	TGTGCCAGCAGCCCCGGGACAGGGAGAAAACTAGGAGAGACCCAGTACTTC	-	TRBD1	TRBV3-1/TRBV3-2	TRBJ2-5
CACDPGLAVETQYF	TGTGCCTGTGACCCGGGACTAGCTGTAGAGACCCAGTACTTC	few	TRBD2	TRBV30	TRBJ2-5
CASGLVLRAEGPDTQYF	TGTGCTAGTGGTTTGGTACTTCGAGCCGAGGGTCCAGATACGCAGTATTTT	-	-	TRBV12-5	TRBJ2-3
CASSLDRDFPYNEQFF	TGTGCCAGCAGCTTGGACCGGGACTTCCCATACAATGAGCAGTTCTTC	-	-	TRBV13	TRBJ2-1
CSARSSYEQYF	TGCAGTGCTCGTAGTTCCTACGAGCAGTACTTC	once	-	TRBV20-1	TRBJ2-7
CASRDGSSEAFF	TGTGCCAGTAGAGACGGTAGCAGTGAAGCTTTCTTT	-	-	TRBV19	TRBJ1-1
CASSLDSHNEQFF	TGTGCCAGCAGCCTGGACAGCCACAATGAGCAGTTCTTC	-	-	TRBV7-9	TRBJ2-1
CASSEISGEQFF	TGTGCCAGCAGTGAGATAAGCGGAGAGCAGTTCTTC	-	-	TRBV2	TRBJ2-1
CASSEAPGQGGTEAFF	TGCGCCAGCAGTGAAGCTCCTGGACAGGGGGGCACTGAAGCTTTCTTT	-	TRBD1	TRBV10-1	TRBJ1-1
CASSLTTEQYF	TGTGCCAGCAGCTTGACTACTGAGCAGTACTTC	-	-	TRBV5-6	TRBJ2-7